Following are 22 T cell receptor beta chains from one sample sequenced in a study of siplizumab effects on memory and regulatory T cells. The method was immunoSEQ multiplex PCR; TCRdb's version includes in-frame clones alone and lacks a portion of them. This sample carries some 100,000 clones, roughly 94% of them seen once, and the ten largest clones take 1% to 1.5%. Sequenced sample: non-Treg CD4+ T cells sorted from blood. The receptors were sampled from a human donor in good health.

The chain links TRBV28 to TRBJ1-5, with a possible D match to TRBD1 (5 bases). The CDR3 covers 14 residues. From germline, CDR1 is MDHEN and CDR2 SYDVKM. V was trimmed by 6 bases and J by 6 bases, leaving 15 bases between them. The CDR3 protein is CASSPSGPVQPQHF. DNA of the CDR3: TGTGCCAGCAGCCCCTCAGGGCCTGTTCAGCCCCAGCATTTT.

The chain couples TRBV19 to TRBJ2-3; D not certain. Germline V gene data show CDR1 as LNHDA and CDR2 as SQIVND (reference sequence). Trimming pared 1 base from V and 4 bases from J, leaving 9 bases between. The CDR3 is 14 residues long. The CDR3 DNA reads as TGTGCCAGTAGTATAGGCGACTTCGCAGATACGCAGTATTTT. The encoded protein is CASSIGDFADTQYF. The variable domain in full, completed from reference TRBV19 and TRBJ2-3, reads DGGITQSPKYLFRKEGQNVTLSCEQNLNHDAMYWYRQDPGQGLRLIYYSQIVNDFQKGDIAEGYSVSREKKESFPLTVTSAQKNPTAFYLCASSIGDFADTQYFGPGTRLTVL.

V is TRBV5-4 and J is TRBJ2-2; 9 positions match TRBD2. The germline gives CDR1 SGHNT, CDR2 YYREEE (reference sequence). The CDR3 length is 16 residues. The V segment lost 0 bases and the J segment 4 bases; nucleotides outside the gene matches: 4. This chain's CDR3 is CASSLAGAGGTGELFF. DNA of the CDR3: TGTGCCAGCAGCTTGGCTGGAGCGGGAGGCACCGGGGAGCTGTTTTTT.

CDR3: CASSQGLGGGGAFF. The CDR3 DNA reads TGCGCCAGCAGCCAAGGCCTTGGGGGGGGCGGGGCTTTCTTT. The J gene is TRBJ1-1, the V gene TRBV4-1, with a weak D call TRBD1 (6 bases). V lost 1 base and J 11 bases, leaving 17 bases between the germline ends. The CDR3 spans 14 residues. Germline V gives CDR1 MGHRA, CDR2 YSYEKL.

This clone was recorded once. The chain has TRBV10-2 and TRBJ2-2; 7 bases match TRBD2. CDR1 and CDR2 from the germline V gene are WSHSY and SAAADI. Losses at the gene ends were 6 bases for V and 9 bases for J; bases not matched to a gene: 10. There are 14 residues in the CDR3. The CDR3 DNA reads TGCGCCAGCAGCGGCCTAGCGGTTCCCCGGGAGCTGTTTTTT. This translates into CASSGLAVPRELFF.

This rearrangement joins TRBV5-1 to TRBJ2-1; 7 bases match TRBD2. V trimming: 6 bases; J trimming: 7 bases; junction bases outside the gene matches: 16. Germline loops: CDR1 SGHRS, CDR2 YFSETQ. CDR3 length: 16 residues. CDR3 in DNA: TGCGCCAGCATCGGGAGCGGGACCCCTCAGGGAAATGAGCAGTTCTTC. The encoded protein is CASIGSGTPQGNEQFF.

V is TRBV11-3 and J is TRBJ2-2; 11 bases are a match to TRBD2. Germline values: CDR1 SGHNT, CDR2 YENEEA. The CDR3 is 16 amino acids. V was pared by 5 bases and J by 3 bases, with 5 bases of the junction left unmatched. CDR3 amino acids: CASSRGTSGYTGELFF. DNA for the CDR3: TGTGCCAGCAGCCGCGGGACTAGCGGCTACACCGGGGAGCTGTTTTTT.

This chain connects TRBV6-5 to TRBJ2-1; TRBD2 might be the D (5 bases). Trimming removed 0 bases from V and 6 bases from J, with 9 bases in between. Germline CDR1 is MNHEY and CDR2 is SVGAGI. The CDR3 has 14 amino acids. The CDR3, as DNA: TGTGCCAGCAGTTACTCGACTACTAGCAATGAGCAGTTCTTC. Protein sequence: CASSYSTTSNEQFF.

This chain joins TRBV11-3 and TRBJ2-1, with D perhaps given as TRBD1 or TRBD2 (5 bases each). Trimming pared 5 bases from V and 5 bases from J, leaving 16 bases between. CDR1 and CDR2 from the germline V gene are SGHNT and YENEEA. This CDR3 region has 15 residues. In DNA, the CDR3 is TGTGCCAGCAGCGCCGAGGCCGGGGCCCACAATGAGCAGTTCTTC. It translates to CASSAEAGAHNEQFF.

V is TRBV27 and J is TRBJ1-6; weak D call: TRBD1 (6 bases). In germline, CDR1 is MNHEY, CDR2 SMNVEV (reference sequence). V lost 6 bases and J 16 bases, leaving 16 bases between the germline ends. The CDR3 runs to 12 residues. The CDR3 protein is CASSLEGGRLHF. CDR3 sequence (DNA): TGTGCCAGCAGCCTCGAGGGGGGTCGACTCCACTTT.

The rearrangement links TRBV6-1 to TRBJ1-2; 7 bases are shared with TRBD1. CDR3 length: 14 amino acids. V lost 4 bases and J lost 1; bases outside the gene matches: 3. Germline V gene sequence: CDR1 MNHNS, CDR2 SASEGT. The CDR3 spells CASSGTGVNYGYTF. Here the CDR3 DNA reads TGTGCCAGCAGTGGGACAGGAGTTAACTATGGCTACACCTTC.

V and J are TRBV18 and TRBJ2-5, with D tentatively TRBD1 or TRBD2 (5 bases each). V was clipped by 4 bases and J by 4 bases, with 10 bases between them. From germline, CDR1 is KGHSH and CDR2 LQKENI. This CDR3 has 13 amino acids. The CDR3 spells CASSQGGGETQYF. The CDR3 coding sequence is TGTGCCAGCTCACAGGGTGGGGGAGAGACCCAGTACTTC.

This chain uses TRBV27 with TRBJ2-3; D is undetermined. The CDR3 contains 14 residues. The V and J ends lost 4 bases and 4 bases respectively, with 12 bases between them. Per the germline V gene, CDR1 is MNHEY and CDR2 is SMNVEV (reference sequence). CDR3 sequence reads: CASSSARGSDTQYF. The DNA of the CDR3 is TGTGCCAGCAGTTCGGCCCGTGGGTCAGATACGCAGTATTTT.

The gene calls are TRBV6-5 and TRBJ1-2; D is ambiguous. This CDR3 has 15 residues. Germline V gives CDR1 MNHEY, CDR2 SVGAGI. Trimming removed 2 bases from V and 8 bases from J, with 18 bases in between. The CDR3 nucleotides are TGTGCCAGCAGTTACCGATTCGACGTCTTTCGCGGCTACACCTTC. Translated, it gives CASSYRFDVFRGYTF.

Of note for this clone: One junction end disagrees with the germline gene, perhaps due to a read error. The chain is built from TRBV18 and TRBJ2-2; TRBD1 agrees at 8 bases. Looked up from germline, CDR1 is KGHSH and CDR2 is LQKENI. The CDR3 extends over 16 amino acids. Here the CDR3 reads CASSPQTGAKTGELFF. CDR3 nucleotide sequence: TGTGCCAGCTCACCACAGACAGGGGCGAAGACCGGGGAGCTGTTTTTT.

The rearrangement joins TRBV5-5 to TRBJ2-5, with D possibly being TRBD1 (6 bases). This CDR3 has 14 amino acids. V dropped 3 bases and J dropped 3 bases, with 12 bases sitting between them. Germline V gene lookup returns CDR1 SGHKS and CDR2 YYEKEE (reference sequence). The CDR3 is CASSSTGIEETQYF. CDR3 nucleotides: TGTGCCAGCAGCTCAACAGGGATTGAAGAGACCCAGTACTTC.

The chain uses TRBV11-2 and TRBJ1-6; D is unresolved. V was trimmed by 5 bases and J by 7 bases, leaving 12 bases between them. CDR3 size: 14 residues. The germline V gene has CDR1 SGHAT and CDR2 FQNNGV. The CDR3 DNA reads TGTGCCAGCAGCGAGACCTCTCCAAATTCACCCCTCCACTTT. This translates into CASSETSPNSPLHF.

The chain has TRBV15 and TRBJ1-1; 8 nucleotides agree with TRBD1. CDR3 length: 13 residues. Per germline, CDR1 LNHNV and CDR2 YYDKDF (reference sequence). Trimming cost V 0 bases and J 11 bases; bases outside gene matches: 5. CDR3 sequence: CATSRDKDRVAFF. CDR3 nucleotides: TGTGCCACCAGCAGAGATAAGGACAGGGTTGCTTTCTTT.

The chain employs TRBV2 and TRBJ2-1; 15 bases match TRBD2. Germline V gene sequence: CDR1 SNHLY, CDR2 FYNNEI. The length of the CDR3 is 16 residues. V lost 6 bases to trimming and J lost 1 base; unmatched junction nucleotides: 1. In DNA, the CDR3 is TGTGCCAGCAGAGGGACTAGCGGGAGGTCCTACAATGAGCAGTTCTTC. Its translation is CASRGTSGRSYNEQFF.

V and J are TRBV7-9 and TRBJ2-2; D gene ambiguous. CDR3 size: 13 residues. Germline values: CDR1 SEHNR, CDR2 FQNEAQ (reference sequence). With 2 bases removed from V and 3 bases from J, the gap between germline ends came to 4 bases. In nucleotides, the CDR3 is TGTGCCAGCAGCTTACAGCACACCGGGGAGCTGTTTTTT. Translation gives CASSLQHTGELFF.

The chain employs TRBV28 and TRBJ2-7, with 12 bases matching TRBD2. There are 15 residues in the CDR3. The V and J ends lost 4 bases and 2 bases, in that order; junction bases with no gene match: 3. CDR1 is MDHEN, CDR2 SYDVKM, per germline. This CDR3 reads CASSSRLAGAYEQYF. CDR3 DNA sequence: TGTGCCAGCAGTTCGCGACTAGCGGGAGCCTACGAGCAGTACTTC.

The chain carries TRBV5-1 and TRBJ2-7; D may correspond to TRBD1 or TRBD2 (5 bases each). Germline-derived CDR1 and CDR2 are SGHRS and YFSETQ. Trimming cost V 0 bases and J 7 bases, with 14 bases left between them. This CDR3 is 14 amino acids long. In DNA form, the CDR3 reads TGCGCCAGCAGCTTGGATGGGGGAATGGGAGAGCAGTACTTC. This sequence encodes CASSLDGGMGEQYF.